This T cell receptor beta chain is drawn from a study of T cell changes during pregnancy in multiple sclerosis. Germline V gives CDR1 LNHDA, CDR2 SQIVND (reference sequence). This CDR3 is 14 amino acids long. The V and J ends lost 7 bases and 6 bases respectively, with 15 bases between them. Here immunoSEQ multiplex PCR was the method, and the copy in TCRdb shows in-frame clones only, minus some. This repertoire shows 60,000 or so clones, about 92% found once; its top ten account for about 2%. This chain uses TRBV19 with TRBJ1-4; TRBD1 is a possible D gene (5 bases). Sequencing was performed on peripheral blood, taken in the second trimester of pregnancy. The origin of this receptor is a female donor in good health, enrolled as a control in a pregnancy study. The CDR3 region has the DNA TGTGCCAGTATAGCCCAGGGCGGGGATGAAAAACTGTTTTTT. This encodes CASIAQGGDEKLFF.